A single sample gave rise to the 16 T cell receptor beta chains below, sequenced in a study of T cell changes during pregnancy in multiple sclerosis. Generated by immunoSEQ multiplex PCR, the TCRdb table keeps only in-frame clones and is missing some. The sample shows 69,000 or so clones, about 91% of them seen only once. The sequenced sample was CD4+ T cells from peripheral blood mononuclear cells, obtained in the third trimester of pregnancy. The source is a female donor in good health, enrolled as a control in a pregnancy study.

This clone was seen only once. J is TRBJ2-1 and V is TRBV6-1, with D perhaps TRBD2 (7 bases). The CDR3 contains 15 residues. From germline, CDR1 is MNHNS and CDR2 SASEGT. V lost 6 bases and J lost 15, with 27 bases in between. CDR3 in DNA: TGTGCCAGCAGCGAGGCTTGGGCGGGGGCCGAGAAACGGTTCTTC. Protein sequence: CASSEAWAGAEKRFF.

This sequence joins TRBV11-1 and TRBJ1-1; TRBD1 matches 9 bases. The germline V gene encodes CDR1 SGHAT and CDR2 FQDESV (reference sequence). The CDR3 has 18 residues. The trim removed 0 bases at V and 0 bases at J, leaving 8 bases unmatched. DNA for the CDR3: TGTGCCAGCAGCTTAGCCCGGACAGGGGACGCTATGAACACTGAAGCTTTCTTT. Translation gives CASSLARTGDAMNTEAFF.

The CDR3 sequence is CASSRTNSPLHF. As DNA, the CDR3 is TGTGCCAGCAGCCGAACAAATTCACCCCTCCACTTT. J is TRBJ1-6 and V is TRBV4-2, with D unclear. Trimming left V 4 bases short and J 7 bases short, with 5 bases between. CDR1 LGHNA and CDR2 YNFKEQ come from the germline V gene. The CDR3 totals 12 residues.

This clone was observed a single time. Here the CDR3 DNA reads TGTGCCAGTAGCGCAGCGGGGACAGGGAATGAAAAACTGTTTTTT. Encoded protein: CASSAAGTGNEKLFF. J is TRBJ1-4 and V is TRBV19; 9 bases line up with TRBD1. This CDR3 contains 15 residues. The trim removed 6 bases at V and 5 bases at J, leaving 7 bases unmatched. CDR1 and CDR2 (germline): LNHDA, SQIVND (reference sequence).

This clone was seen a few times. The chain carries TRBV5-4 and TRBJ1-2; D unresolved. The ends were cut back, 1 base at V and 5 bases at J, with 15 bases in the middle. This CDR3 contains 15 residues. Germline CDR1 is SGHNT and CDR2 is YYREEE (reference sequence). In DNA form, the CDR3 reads TGTGCCAGCAGCTTGATGAAGGGAACGGGGTATGGCTACACCTTC. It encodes CASSLMKGTGYGYTF.

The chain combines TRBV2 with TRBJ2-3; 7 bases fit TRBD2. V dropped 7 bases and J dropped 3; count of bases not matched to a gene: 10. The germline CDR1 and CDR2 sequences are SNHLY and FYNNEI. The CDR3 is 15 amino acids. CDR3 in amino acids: CASTPRGGETDTQYF. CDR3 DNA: TGTGCCAGCACTCCTCGGGGAGGGGAAACAGATACGCAGTATTTT.

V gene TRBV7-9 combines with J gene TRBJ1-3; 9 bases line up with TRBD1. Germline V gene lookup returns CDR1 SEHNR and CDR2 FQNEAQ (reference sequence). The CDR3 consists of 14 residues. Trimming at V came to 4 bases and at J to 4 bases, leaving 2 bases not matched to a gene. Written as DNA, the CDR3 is TGTGCCAGCAGCTGGACAGGGGCGGGAAACACCATATATTTT. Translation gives CASSWTGAGNTIYF. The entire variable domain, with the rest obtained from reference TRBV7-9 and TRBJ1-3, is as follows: DTGVSQNPRHKITKRGQNVTFRCDPISEHNRLYWYRQTLGQGPEFLTYFQNEAQLEKSRLLSDRFSAERPKGSFSTLEIQRTEQGDSAMYLCASSWTGAGNTIYFGEGSWLTVV.

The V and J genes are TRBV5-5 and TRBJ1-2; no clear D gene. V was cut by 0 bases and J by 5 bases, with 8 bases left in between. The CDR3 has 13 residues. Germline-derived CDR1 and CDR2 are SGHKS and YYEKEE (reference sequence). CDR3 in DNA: TGTGCCAGCAGCTTGGCCGGAGGGTATGGCTACACCTTC. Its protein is CASSLAGGYGYTF.

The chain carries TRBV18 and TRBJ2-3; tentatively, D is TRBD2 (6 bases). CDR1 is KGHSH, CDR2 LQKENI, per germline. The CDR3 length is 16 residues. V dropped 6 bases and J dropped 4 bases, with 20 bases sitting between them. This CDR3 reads CASSRAGPGNADTQYF. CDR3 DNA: TGTGCCAGCTCCCGCGCGGGGCCGGGAAATGCAGATACGCAGTATTTT.

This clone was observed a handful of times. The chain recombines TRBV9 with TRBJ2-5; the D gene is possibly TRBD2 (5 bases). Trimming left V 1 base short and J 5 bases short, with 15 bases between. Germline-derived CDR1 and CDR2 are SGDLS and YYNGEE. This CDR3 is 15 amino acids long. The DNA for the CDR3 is TGTGCCAGCAGCGTAACTAGAGGGCCCGGGGAGACCCAGTACTTC. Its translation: CASSVTRGPGETQYF.

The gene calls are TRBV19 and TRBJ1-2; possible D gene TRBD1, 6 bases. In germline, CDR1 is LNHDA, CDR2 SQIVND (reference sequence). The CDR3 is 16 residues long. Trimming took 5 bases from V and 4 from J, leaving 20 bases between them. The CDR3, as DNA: TGTGCCAGTAGTCTGCCCAACAGGGTCCCTTTCTATGGCTACACCTTC. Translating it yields CASSLPNRVPFYGYTF. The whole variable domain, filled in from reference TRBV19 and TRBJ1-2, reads DGGITQSPKYLFRKEGQNVTLSCEQNLNHDAMYWYRQDPGQGLRLIYYSQIVNDFQKGDIAEGYSVSREKKESFPLTVTSAQKNPTAFYLCASSLPNRVPFYGYTFGSGTRLTVV.

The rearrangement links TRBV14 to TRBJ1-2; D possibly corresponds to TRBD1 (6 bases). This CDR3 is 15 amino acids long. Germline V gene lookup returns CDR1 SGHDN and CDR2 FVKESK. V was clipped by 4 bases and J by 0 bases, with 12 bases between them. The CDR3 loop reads CASSREQGANYGYTF. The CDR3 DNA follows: TGTGCCAGCAGCCGAGAACAGGGCGCTAACTATGGCTACACCTTC.

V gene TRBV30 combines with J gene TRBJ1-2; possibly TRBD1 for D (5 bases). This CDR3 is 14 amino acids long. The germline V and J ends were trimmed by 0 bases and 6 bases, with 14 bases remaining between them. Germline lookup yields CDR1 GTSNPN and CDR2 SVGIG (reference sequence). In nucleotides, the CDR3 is TGTGCCTGGAGTGTAGGTACGACAGTGGATGGCTACACCTTC. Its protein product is CAWSVGTTVDGYTF.

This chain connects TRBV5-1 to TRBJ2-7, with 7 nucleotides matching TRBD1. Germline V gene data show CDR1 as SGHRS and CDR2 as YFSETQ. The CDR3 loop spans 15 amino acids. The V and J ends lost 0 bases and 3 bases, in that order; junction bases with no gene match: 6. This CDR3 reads CASSLADREVYEQYF. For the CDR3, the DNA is TGCGCCAGCAGCTTGGCCGACAGGGAAGTCTACGAGCAGTACTTC.

For the CDR3, the DNA is TGTGCCAGCAGCTTCCGGGGACTTACAGGCTACACCTTC. It encodes CASSFRGLTGYTF. The rearrangement joins TRBV7-4 to TRBJ1-2; D is perhaps TRBD1 (5 bases). The germline V and J ends were trimmed by 3 bases and 8 bases, with 13 bases remaining between them. Germline lookup yields CDR1 SGHVT and CDR2 SQSDAQ. This CDR3 has 13 residues.

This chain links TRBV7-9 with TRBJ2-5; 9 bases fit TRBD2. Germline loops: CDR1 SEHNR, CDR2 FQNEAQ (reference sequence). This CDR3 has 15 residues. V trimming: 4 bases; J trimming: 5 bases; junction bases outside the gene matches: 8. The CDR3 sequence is CASSYGGGAGETQYF. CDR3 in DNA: TGTGCCAGCAGCTACGGCGGGGGGGCCGGGGAGACCCAGTACTTC.